Listed here are 24 T cell receptor beta chains from one sample, sequenced in a study of identifying expanded T cells in peripheral blood. Only in-frame clones appear in the TCRdb table, and some are missing; sequencing was by immunoSEQ multiplex PCR. The sample records some 99,000 clones, roughly nine tenths being singletons. The sample was blood. These receptors were taken from a person aged 18 to 70 in good health.

The V gene is TRBV10-1, the J gene TRBJ1-2; 10 bases fit TRBD1. The CDR3 is made up of 13 amino acids. Germline trimming cut 8 bases from V and 6 bases from J; bases unmatched to any gene: 6. Germline V CDR1 and CDR2: WNHNN, SYGVQD (reference sequence). CDR3 amino acids: CASRGQGDDGYTF. The CDR3 bases are TGCGCCAGCCGAGGACAGGGGGACGATGGCTACACCTTC.

The V gene is TRBV19, the J gene TRBJ2-7; D uncertain. This CDR3 comprises 17 residues. The V gene's germline CDR1 is LNHDA and CDR2 SQIVND (reference sequence). The ends were cut back, 1 base at V and 4 bases at J, with 20 bases in the middle. The CDR3 DNA reads as TGTGCCAGTAGTATAGGAACAGCGCAAACCCGCTGGTACGAGCAGTACTTC. Its translation is CASSIGTAQTRWYEQYF.

The CDR3 DNA follows: TGTGCCAGCAACTCAAACTGGGGGACAGGGGGCGGCTACACCTTC. The encoded protein is CASNSNWGTGGGYTF. The chain recombines TRBV6-1 with TRBJ1-2, with 12 bases identical to TRBD1. J gave up 8 bases and V 7 bases, and 11 bases lay outside the gene matches. This CDR3 spans 15 amino acids. CDR1 MNHNS and CDR2 SASEGT come from the germline V gene.

V usage is TRBV28 and J usage is TRBJ2-1, with 13 bases lining up with TRBD2. Germline-derived CDR1 and CDR2 are MDHEN and SYDVKM. The V segment lost 3 bases and the J segment 2 bases; nucleotides outside the gene matches: 4. The CDR3 is 17 residues long. This chain's CDR3 is CASSFGGLAGAYNEQFF. CDR3 coding DNA: TGTGCCAGCAGTTTCGGTGGACTAGCGGGAGCCTACAATGAGCAGTTCTTC.

The chain couples TRBV6-1 to TRBJ1-4; D is undetermined. Germline V lookup: CDR1 MNHNS, CDR2 SASEGT. CDR3 size: 14 residues. The ends were cut back, 2 bases at V and 3 bases at J, with 7 bases in the middle. The CDR3 is CASSETSANEKLFF. Here the CDR3 DNA reads TGTGCCAGCAGTGAAACATCCGCTAATGAAAAACTGTTTTTT.

This rearrangement joins TRBV7-3 to TRBJ1-2; possible D gene TRBD1, 6 bases. Per germline, CDR1 SGHTA and CDR2 FQGTGA. Trimming took 1 base from V and 4 from J, leaving 19 bases between them. The CDR3 spans 17 residues. The CDR3 DNA sequence: TGTGCCAGCAGCTTAAAGGGAACAAACAGGGATCTCTATGGCTACACCTTC. Its protein is CASSLKGTNRDLYGYTF.

This chain's CDR3 is CASSTLGQGQETQYF. The CDR3 DNA is TGTGCCAGCAGCACGCTAGGCCAGGGGCAAGAGACCCAGTACTTC. This chain uses TRBV5-6 with TRBJ2-5; weak D call: TRBD1 (6 bases). CDR1 is SGHDT and CDR2 is YYEEEE in the germline V gene. CDR3 length: 15 residues. The ends were cut back, 4 bases at V and 2 bases at J, with 15 bases in the middle.

The chain recombines TRBV7-2 with TRBJ1-1; D possibly corresponds to TRBD1 (5 bases). The V end was cut by 1 base, the J end by 11 bases, with 14 bases between. There are 13 residues in the CDR3. CDR1 and CDR2 (germline): SGHTA, FQGNSA. The CDR3 bases are TGTGCCAGCAGCTTAGTTGGTTTAGGGGCCGCTTTCTTT. It translates to CASSLVGLGAAFF.

The chain has TRBV7-2 and TRBJ2-7, with 12 bases aligning to TRBD1. V gave up 4 bases and J gave up 4 bases; unmatched junction bases: 2. Germline loops: CDR1 SGHTA, CDR2 FQGNSA. The length of the CDR3 is 14 residues. The CDR3: CASSWDRGQYEQYF. In nucleotides, the CDR3 is TGTGCCAGCAGCTGGGACAGGGGGCAGTACGAGCAGTACTTC.

The V gene is TRBV4-1, the J gene TRBJ2-7; 8 bases align to TRBD2. V trimming: 1 base; J trimming: 3 bases; junction bases outside the gene matches: 8. This CDR3 comprises 16 residues. CDR1 is MGHRA and CDR2 is YSYEKL in the germline V gene. This chain's CDR3 is CASSQGSRSGSYEQYF. The CDR3 nucleotides are TGCGCCAGCAGCCAAGGAAGTCGGAGCGGGAGCTACGAGCAGTACTTC.

This chain links TRBV4-2 with TRBJ1-5; D unclear. V was shortened by 0 bases and J by 3 bases, with 9 bases between the two germline ends. Looked up from germline, CDR1 is LGHNA and CDR2 is YNFKEQ. The CDR3 has 15 residues. The CDR3 reads CASSQDLTYNQPQHF. The CDR3 coding sequence is TGTGCCAGCAGCCAAGATCTGACCTACAATCAGCCCCAGCATTTT.

The chain combines TRBV10-3 with TRBJ2-7; possible D gene TRBD1, 5 bases. Trimming left V 6 bases short and J 1 base short, with 13 bases between. The germline V gene encodes CDR1 ENHRY and CDR2 SYGVKD. The CDR3 totals 14 residues. The CDR3 DNA is TGTGCCATCAGCTCCACGGACAAGTCCTACGAGCAGTACTTC. Protein product: CAISSTDKSYEQYF.

A note on this clone: Relative to the germline gene, one junction end is altered; a read error may explain this. The chain links TRBV10-3 to TRBJ2-6; a weak D match, TRBD2 (6 bases). This CDR3 has 21 amino acids. CDR1 and CDR2 from the germline V gene are ENHRY and SYGVKD. The CDR3 DNA reads as TGTGCCATCAGCCCCTCGCCAGGGAGGATCTCTCCCTCGTCTGAGGCCAACGTCCTGACTTTC. This translates into CAISPSPGRISPSSEANVLTF.

This chain connects TRBV18 to TRBJ2-6, with D possibly matching TRBD2 (6 bases). This CDR3 is built from 18 residues. V was clipped by 2 bases and J by 0 bases, with 14 bases between them. CDR1 and CDR2 from the germline V gene are KGHSH and LQKENI. CDR3 sequence (DNA): TGTGCCAGCTCACCAAGTGTGGGCGGGACCTCTGGGGCCAACGTCCTGACTTTC. It encodes CASSPSVGGTSGANVLTF.

This chain connects TRBV27 to TRBJ2-7; 9 nucleotides agree with TRBD2. This CDR3 is built from 14 residues. J was trimmed by 7 bases and V by 5 bases; bases with no gene match: 9. Germline V gene lookup returns CDR1 MNHEY and CDR2 SMNVEV (reference sequence). The CDR3 is CASSLRREGREQYF. The CDR3 coding sequence is TGTGCCAGCAGTCTTAGGCGGGAGGGTCGGGAGCAGTACTTC.

This rearrangement joins TRBV6-1 to TRBJ1-1, with D uncertain. Germline V CDR1 and CDR2: MNHNS, SASEGT. This CDR3 has 14 amino acids. Between the trimmed V and J ends, which lost 4 bases and 1 base, there was a span of 10 bases. CDR3 sequence (DNA): TGTGCCAGCAGTGCCATGGGAGGGAACACTGAAGCTTTCTTT. Translated, it gives CASSAMGGNTEAFF.

This clone was observed once. V and J are TRBV9 and TRBJ2-5; D is possibly TRBD2 (6 bases). V shed 3 bases and J shed 5 bases, with 14 bases lying between them. Looked up from germline, CDR1 is SGDLS and CDR2 is YYNGEE. CDR3 size: 14 residues. For the CDR3, the DNA is TGTGCCAGCAGCGCCCGGATGCTAGCGGAGACCCAGTACTTC. It is translated as CASSARMLAETQYF.

J is TRBJ2-3 and V is TRBV14; no firm D call. Germline V gives CDR1 SGHDN, CDR2 FVKESK. The length of the CDR3 is 13 residues. Between the trimmed V and J ends, which lost 4 bases and 4 bases, there was a span of 9 bases. Here the CDR3 DNA reads TGTGCCAGCAGCCGGACGCTTTCAGATACGCAGTATTTT. Protein product: CASSRTLSDTQYF.

The chain recombines TRBV6-5 with TRBJ2-7; D gene unclear. Looked up from germline, CDR1 is MNHEY and CDR2 is SVGAGI. Trimming left V 8 bases short and J 0 bases short, with 11 bases between. This CDR3 spans 13 amino acids. This CDR3 reads CASRHPFSYEQYF. CDR3 DNA: TGTGCCAGCCGTCATCCATTCTCCTACGAGCAGTACTTC.

This chain joins TRBV28 and TRBJ1-1; possible D gene TRBD1, 6 bases. This CDR3 has 16 residues. The V gene's germline CDR1 is MDHEN and CDR2 SYDVKM. Trimming removed 5 bases from V and 4 bases from J, with 20 bases in between. The CDR3 spells CASSPYRQAGSTEAFF. In DNA form, the CDR3 reads TGTGCCAGCAGTCCATACAGACAGGCCGGGAGCACTGAAGCTTTCTTT.

The CDR3 here is CASSLGGQGTDTQYF. The CDR3 DNA reads as TGTGCCAGCAGCTTAGGCGGGCAGGGCACAGATACGCAGTATTTT. V gene TRBV7-2 combines with J gene TRBJ2-3; the D gene is possibly TRBD2 (5 bases). CDR1 SGHTA and CDR2 FQGNSA come from the germline V gene. CDR3 length: 15 amino acids. V was clipped by 1 base and J by 1 base, with 9 bases between them.

This rearrangement joins TRBV29-1 to TRBJ1-1; D uncertain. Trimming cost V 7 bases and J 2 bases, with 20 bases left between them. The CDR3 consists of 15 residues. The V gene's germline CDR1 is SQVTM and CDR2 ANQGSEA. The CDR3 reads CSAYRTGTANTEAFF. In DNA, the CDR3 is TGCAGCGCCTATAGGACGGGAACAGCAAACACTGAAGCTTTCTTT.

J is TRBJ2-5 and V is TRBV6-1; D unclear. The CDR3 runs to 10 residues. Germline CDR1 reads MNHNS; CDR2 reads SASEGT. V lost 1 base, J lost 6 bases, and 0 bases lay in between. In DNA, the CDR3 is TGTGCCAGCAGTGAAGAGACCCAGTACTTC. Translating gives CASSEETQYF.

The J gene is TRBJ2-4, the V gene TRBV5-1; 7 bases agree with TRBD2. This CDR3 contains 15 residues. Germline values: CDR1 SGHRS, CDR2 YFSETQ. V lost 0 bases and J lost 4; bases outside the gene matches: 4. The CDR3 protein is CASSLAYGRKNIQYF. The CDR3 DNA follows: TGCGCCAGCAGCTTGGCCTACGGGAGGAAAAACATTCAGTACTTC.